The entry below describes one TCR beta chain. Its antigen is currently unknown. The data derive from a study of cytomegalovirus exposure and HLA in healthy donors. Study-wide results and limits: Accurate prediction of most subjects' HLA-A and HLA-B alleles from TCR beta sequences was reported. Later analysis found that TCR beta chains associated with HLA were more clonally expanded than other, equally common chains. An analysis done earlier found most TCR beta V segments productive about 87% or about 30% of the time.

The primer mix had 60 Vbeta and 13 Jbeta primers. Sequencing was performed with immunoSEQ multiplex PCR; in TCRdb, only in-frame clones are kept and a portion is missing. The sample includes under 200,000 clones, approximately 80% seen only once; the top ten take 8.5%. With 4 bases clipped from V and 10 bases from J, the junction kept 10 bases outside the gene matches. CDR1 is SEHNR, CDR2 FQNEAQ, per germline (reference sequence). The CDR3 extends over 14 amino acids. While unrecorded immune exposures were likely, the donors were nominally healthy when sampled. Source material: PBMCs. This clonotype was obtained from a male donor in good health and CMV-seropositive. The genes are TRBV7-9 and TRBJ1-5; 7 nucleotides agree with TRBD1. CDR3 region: CASSSQGDLAPQHF. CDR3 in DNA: TGTGCCAGCAGCTCTCAGGGGGATTTAGCACCCCAGCATTTT.